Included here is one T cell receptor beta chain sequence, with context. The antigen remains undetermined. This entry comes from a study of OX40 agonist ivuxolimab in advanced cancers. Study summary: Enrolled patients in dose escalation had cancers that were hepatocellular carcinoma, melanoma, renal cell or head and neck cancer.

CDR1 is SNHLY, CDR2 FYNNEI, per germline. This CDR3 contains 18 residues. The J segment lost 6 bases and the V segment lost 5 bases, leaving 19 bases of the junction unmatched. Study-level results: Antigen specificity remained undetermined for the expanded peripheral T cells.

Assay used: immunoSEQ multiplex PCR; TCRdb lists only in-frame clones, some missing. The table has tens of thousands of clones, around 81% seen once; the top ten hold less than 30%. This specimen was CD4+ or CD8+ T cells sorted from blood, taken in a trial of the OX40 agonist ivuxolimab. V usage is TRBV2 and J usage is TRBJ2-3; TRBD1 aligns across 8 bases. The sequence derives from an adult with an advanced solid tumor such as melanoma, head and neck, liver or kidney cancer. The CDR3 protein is CASSPRPEDGQGRDTQYF. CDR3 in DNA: TGTGCCAGCAGTCCAAGGCCGGAGGATGGACAGGGAAGGGATACGCAGTATTTT.